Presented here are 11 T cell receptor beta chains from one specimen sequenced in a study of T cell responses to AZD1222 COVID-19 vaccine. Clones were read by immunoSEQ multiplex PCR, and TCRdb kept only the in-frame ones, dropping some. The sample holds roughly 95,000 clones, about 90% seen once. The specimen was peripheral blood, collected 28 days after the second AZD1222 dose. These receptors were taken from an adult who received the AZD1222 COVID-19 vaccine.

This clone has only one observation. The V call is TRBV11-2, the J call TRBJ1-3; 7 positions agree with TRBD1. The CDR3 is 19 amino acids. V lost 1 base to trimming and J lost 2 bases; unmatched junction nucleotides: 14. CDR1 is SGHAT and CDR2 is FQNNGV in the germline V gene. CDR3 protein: CASSLGGLTGRLTGNTIYF. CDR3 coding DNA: TGTGCCAGCAGCTTAGGCGGGTTGACAGGGCGACTTACTGGAAACACCATATATTTT.

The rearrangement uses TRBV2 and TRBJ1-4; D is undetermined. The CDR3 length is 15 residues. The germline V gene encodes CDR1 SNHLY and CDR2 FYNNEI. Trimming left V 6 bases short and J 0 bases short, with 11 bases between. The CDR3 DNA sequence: TGTGCCAGCAGCAATGACGGTGCAACTAATGAAAAACTGTTTTTT. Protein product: CASSNDGATNEKLFF.

The CDR3 bases are TGTGCCAGCAGCCAAGAAATGGTTGGAAACACCATATATTTT. It is translated as CASSQEMVGNTIYF. This chain joins TRBV14 and TRBJ1-3; unclear D gene. The germline V gene encodes CDR1 SGHDN and CDR2 FVKESK. The CDR3 is 14 amino acids. Trimming took 0 bases from V and 3 from J, leaving 6 bases between them.

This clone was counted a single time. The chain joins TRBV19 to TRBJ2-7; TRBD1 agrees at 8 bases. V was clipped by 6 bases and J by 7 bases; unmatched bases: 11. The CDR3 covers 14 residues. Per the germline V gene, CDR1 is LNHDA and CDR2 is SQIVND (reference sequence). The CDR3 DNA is TGTGCCAGTAGCCTGAGGCAGGGGGCTTGGGAGCAGTACTTC. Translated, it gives CASSLRQGAWEQYF.

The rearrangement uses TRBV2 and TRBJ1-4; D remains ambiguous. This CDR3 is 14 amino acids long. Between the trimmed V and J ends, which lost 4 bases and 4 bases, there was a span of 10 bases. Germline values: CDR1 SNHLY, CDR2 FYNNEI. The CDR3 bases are TGTGCCAGCAGTGCCCGGCAGATTAATGAAAAACTGTTTTTT. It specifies CASSARQINEKLFF.

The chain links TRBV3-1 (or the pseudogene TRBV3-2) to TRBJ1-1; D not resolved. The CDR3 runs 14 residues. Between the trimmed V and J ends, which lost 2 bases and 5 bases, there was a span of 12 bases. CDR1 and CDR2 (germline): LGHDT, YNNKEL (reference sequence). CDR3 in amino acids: CASSQSPGRTEAFF. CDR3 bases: TGTGCCAGCAGCCAATCGCCCGGGCGTACTGAAGCTTTCTTT.

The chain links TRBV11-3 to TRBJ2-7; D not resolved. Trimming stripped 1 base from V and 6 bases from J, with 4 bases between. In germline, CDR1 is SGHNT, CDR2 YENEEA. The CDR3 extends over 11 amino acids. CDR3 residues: CASSLGLEQYF. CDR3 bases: TGTGCCAGCAGCTTAGGTCTCGAGCAGTACTTC.

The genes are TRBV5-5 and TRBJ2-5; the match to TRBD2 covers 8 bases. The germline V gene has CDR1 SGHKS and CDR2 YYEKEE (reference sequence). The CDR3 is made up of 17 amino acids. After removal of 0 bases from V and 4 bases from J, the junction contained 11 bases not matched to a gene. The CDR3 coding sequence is TGTGCCAGCAGCTTGGAGGGACTAGTGTCGGTCGGAGAGACCCAGTACTTC. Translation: CASSLEGLVSVGETQYF.

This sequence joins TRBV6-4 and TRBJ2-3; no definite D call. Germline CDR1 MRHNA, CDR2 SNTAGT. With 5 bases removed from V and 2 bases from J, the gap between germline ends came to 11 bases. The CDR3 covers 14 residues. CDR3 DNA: TGTGCCAGCAGTCCCCTATTCAACACAGATACGCAGTATTTT. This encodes CASSPLFNTDTQYF.

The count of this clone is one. The CDR3 nucleotides read TGTGCCTGGAGCTTAACAGGGTTCGATGAGCAGTTCTTC. As protein: CAWSLTGFDEQFF. J is TRBJ2-1 and V is TRBV30, with D tentatively TRBD1 (6 bases). Trimming took off 3 bases at V and 8 bases at J, with 14 bases between the two ends. Germline V gene lookup returns CDR1 GTSNPN and CDR2 SVGIG (reference sequence). This CDR3 is built from 13 residues.

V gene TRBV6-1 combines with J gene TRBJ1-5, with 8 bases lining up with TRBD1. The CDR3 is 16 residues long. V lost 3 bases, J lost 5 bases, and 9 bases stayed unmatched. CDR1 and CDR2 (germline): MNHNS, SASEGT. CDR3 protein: CASSDRRTGTYQPQHF. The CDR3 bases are TGTGCCAGCAGTGATCGCAGGACAGGGACCTATCAGCCCCAGCATTTT.